Shown below are 6 T cell receptor beta chains from a single sample sequenced in a study of post-analysis software for immune sequencing data. Study findings and constraints: With TRBV5-6, TRBV5-1 and TRBV20-1 included, 4 to 6 TRBV segments were more frequent in patients than in controls.

These TCRs' antigens remain unknown. Prepared TCR beta cDNA libraries contained unique molecular identifiers. TCRdb reprocessed the PCR reads with MiXCR, giving one entry per CDR3 protein. The table lists roughly 800,000 distinct CDR3 sequences, roughly 50% of them singletons, with approximately 4.3% in the top ten. The sequenced sample was blood. Receptors originate from a girl under 18 with multiple sclerosis.

The CDR3 protein is CASSRNPGTGGHEQYF. As DNA, the CDR3 is TGTGCCAGCAGTCGGAATCCCGGGACAGGGGGCCACGAGCAGTACTTC. This chain joins TRBV2 and TRBJ2-5; TRBD1 matches at 12 bases. The DNA end is more similar to TRBJ2-7, so the J call may be wrong. From germline, CDR1 is SNHLY and CDR2 FYNNEI. The CDR3 sequence is 16 residues long.

V usage is TRBV29-1 and J usage is TRBJ2-7; TRBD1 aligns across 8 bases. The length of the CDR3 is 14 residues. Germline CDR1 is SQVTM and CDR2 is ANQGSEA. V lost 6 bases and J lost 7; bases outside the gene matches: 14. The CDR3 nucleotides read TGCAGCGTACCCTCAGGGACAGGAGTTGAAGAGCAGTACTTC. It is translated as CSVPSGTGVEEQYF.

This clonotype was found a few times. The rearrangement joins TRBV6-1 to TRBJ1-6; D perhaps matches TRBD1 (5 bases). The CDR3 is made up of 15 amino acids. Deletions cut 4 bases from V and 11 bases from J, with 18 bases between. Germline CDR1 reads MNHNS; CDR2 reads SASEGT. In nucleotides, the CDR3 is TGTGCCAGCAGTGCTTTGGCGGGGGATCAGACACCCCTCCACTTT. Its protein is CASSALAGDQTPLHF.

With respect to this clonotype: One end of the junction does not line up with germline, which may come from a read error. The rearrangement links TRBV29-1 to TRBJ2-1, with 8 bases matching TRBD1. This CDR3 comprises 10 residues. Germline V gene data show CDR1 as SQVTM and CDR2 as ANQGSEA. The CDR3 DNA reads TGCGGCGTTGACAGGGGCTATCAGTTCTTC. Translated, it gives CGVDRGYQFF.

This chain connects TRBV6-2 or TRBV6-3 to TRBJ2-7; D gene unclear. CDR1 and CDR2 (germline): MNHEY, SVGEGT. The CDR3 is 13 residues long. V lost 2 bases and J 3 bases, leaving 8 bases between the germline ends. The CDR3 spells CASSYEADYEQYF. CDR3 coding DNA: TGTGCCAGCAGTTACGAGGCCGACTACGAGCAGTACTTC.

With respect to this clonotype: The germline gene is not matched at one end of the junction; a read error may be the cause. The chain carries TRBV5-1 and TRBJ2-7, with D perhaps given as TRBD1 or TRBD2 (5 bases each). The CDR3 runs to 14 residues. Germline lookup yields CDR1 SGHRS and CDR2 YFSETQ. The CDR3 bases are TGTGCCAGCAGTTTAAGGACGGGACCCTACGAGCAGTACTTC. This translates into CASSLRTGPYEQYF.